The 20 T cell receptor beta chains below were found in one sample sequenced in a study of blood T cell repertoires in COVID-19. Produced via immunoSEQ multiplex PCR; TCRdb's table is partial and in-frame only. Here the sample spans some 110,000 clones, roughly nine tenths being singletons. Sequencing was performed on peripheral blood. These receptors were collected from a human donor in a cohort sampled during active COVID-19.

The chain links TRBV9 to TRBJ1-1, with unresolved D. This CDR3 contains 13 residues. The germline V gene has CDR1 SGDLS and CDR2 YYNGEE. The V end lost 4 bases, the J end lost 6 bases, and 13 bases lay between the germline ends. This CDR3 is CASSRGTGAEAFF. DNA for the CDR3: TGTGCCAGCAGCCGGGGTACCGGGGCTGAAGCTTTCTTT.

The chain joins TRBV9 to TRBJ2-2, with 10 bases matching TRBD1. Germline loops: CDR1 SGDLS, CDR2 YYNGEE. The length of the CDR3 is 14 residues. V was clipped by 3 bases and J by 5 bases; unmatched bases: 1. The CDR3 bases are TGTGCCAGCAGCGGGACAGGGGGTACCGGGGAGCTGTTTTTT. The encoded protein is CASSGTGGTGELFF. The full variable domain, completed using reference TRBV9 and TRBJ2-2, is DSGVTQTPKHLITATGQRVTLRCSPRSGDLSVYWYQQSLDQGLQFLIQYYNGEERAKGNILERFSAQQFPDLHSELNLSSLELGDSALYFCASSGTGGTGELFFGEGSRLTVL.

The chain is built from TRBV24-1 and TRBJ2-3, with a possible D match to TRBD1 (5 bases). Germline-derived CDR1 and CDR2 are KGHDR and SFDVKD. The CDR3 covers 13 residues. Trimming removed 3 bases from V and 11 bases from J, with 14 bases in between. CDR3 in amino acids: CATSDRIPGMQYF. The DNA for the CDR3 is TGTGCCACCAGTGATCGGATACCAGGGATGCAGTATTTT.

CDR3 amino acids: CASSLLAGAGTDTQYF. The CDR3 bases are TGTGCCAGCAGCTTACTAGCGGGAGCGGGTACAGATACGCAGTATTTT. This chain links TRBV7-6 with TRBJ2-3, with TRBD2 identical over 10 bases. The germline V gene encodes CDR1 SGHVS and CDR2 FNYEAQ. CDR3 length equals 16 residues. Unmatched junction bases numbered 5, after V lost 2 bases and J lost 3 bases.

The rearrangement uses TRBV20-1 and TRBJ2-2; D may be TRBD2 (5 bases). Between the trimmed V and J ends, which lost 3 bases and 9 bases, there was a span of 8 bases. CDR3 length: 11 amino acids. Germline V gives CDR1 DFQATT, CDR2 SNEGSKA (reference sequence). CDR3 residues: CSASGSRELFF. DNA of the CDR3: TGCAGTGCTAGTGGGAGCAGGGAGCTGTTTTTT.

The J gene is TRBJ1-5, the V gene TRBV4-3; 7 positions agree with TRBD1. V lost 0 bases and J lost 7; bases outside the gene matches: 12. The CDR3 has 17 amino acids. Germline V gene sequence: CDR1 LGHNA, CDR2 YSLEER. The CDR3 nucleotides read TGCGCCAGCAGCCAAGATCTGGGGACAGCAAGATCCCAGCCCCAGCATTTT. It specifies CASSQDLGTARSQPQHF.

The CDR3 DNA follows: TGTGCCAGCAGTTTTTCTCCCTCCTACGAGCAGTACTTC. This sequence encodes CASSFSPSYEQYF. The chain joins TRBV12-3 or TRBV12-4 to TRBJ2-7; no clear D gene. The germline V and J ends were trimmed by 3 bases and 0 bases, with 6 bases remaining between them. The CDR3 extends over 13 amino acids.

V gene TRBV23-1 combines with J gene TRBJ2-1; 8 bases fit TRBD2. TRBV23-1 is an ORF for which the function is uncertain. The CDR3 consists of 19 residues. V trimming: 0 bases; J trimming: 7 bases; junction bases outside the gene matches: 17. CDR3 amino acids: CASSQSEKEVAGWENEQFF. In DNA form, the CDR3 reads TGCGCCAGCAGTCAATCGGAAAAGGAGGTAGCGGGATGGGAAAATGAGCAGTTCTTC.

CDR3 coding DNA: TGTGCCAGCAGAGCAGGGGGAAGCACAGATACGCAGTATTTT. It translates to CASRAGGSTDTQYF. The genes are TRBV28 and TRBJ2-3; 7 bases align to TRBD1. Germline V gives CDR1 MDHEN, CDR2 SYDVKM. This CDR3 contains 14 residues. Trimming at V came to 6 bases and at J to 0 bases, leaving 3 bases not matched to a gene.

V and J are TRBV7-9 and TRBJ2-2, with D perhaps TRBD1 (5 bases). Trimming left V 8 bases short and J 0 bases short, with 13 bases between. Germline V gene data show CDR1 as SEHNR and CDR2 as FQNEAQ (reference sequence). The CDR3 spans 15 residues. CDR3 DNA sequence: TGTGCCAGCGCCCTTTGGGGCACGAACACCGGGGAGCTGTTTTTT. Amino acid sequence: CASALWGTNTGELFF.

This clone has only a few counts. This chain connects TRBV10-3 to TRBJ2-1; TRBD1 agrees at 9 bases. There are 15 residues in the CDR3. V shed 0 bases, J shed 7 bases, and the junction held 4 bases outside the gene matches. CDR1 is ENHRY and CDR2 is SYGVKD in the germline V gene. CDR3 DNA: TGTGCCATCAGTGAGTCGGGACAGGGATCGAATGAGCAGTTCTTC. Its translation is CAISESGQGSNEQFF.

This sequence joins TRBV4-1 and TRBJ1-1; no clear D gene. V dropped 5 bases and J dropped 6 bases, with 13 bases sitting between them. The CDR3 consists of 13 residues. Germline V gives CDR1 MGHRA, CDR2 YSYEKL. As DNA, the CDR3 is TGCGCCAGCAGCAGATCCCGGGTCGCTGAAGCTTTCTTT. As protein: CASSRSRVAEAFF.

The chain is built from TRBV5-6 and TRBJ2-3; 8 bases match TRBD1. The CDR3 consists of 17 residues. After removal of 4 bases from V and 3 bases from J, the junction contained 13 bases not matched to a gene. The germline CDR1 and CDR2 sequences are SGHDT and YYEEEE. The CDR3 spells CASSRTGQGIVTDTQYF. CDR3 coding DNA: TGTGCCAGCAGCCGGACCGGACAGGGAATTGTGACAGATACGCAGTATTTT.

The CDR3: CASSARQHATNEKLFF. The DNA of the CDR3 is TGTGCCAGCAGTGCCCGACAGCATGCAACTAATGAAAAACTGTTTTTT. The chain employs TRBV28 and TRBJ1-4; tentative D call: TRBD1 (5 bases). This CDR3 spans 16 amino acids. Trimming pared 5 bases from V and 0 bases from J, leaving 13 bases between. Germline CDR1 and CDR2: MDHEN and SYDVKM. Together with reference TRBV28 and TRBJ1-4, the CDR3 gives the full variable domain: DVKVTQSSRYLVKRTGEKVFLECVQDMDHENMFWYRQDPGLGLRLIYFSYDVKMKEKGDIPEGYSVSREKKERFSLILESASTNQTSMYLCASSARQHATNEKLFFGSGTQLSVL.

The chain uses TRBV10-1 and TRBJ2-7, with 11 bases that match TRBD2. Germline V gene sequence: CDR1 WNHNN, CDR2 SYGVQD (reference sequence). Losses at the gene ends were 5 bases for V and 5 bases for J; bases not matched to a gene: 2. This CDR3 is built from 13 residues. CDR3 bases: TGCGCCAGCAGTCTGACTAGCGGGGACGAGCAGTACTTC. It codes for CASSLTSGDEQYF.

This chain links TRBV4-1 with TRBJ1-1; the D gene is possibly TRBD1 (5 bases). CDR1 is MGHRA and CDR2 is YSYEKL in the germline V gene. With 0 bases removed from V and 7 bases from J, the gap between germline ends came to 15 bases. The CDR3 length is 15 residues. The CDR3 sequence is CASSQDIRAGLEAFF. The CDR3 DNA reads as TGCGCCAGCAGCCAAGATATTAGGGCAGGGCTTGAAGCTTTCTTT.

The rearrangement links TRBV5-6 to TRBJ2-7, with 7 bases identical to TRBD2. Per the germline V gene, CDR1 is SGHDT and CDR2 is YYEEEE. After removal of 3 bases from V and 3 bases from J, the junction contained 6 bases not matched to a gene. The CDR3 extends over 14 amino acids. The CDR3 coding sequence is TGTGCCAGCAGCTGGGCTAGCGGCTACTACGAGCAGTACTTC. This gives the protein CASSWASGYYEQYF.

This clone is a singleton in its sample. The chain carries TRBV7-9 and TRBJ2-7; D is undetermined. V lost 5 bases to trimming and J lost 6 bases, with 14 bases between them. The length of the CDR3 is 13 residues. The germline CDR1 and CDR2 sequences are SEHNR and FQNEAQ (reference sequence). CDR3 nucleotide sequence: TGTGCCAGCAGCCAACTTTCAGGATCCGAGCAGTACTTC. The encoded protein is CASSQLSGSEQYF. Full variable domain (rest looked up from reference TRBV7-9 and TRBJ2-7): DTGVSQNPRHKITKRGQNVTFRCDPISEHNRLYWYRQTLGQGPEFLTYFQNEAQLEKSRLLSDRFSAERPKGSFSTLEIQRTEQGDSAMYLCASSQLSGSEQYFGPGTRLTVT.

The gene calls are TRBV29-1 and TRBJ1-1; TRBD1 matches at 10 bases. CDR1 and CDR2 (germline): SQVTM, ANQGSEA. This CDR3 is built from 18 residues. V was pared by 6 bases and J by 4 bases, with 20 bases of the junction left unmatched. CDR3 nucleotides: TGCAGCGTCAAACCCACCAGGACAGGGGGATCGAGAGGCACTGAAGCTTTCTTT. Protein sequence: CSVKPTRTGGSRGTEAFF.

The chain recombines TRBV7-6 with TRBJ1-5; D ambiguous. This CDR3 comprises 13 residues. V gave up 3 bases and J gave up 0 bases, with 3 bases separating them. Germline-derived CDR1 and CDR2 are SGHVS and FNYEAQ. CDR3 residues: CASSFGSNQPQHF. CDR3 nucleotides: TGTGCCAGCAGCTTCGGTAGCAATCAGCCCCAGCATTTT. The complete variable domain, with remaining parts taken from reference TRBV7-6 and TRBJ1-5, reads GAGVSQSPRYKVTKRGQDVALRCDPISGHVSLYWYRQALGQGPEFLTYFNYEAQQDKSGLPNDRFSAERPEGSISTLTIQRTEQRDSAMYRCASSFGSNQPQHFGDGTRLSIL.